The 7 T cell receptor beta chains listed next were all sequenced from one sample in a study of T cells in Graves' hyperthyroidism and ophthalmopathy. What was amplified from RNA transcripts were TCR beta CDR3 regions. The study used the HTBI primer set for a first-round RT-PCR of the TCR CDR3. TCRdb used MiXCR to reprocess the multiplex PCR reads, holding one entry per CDR3 protein. The table records 730,000 or so distinct CDR3 sequences, over 15% of them present only once. Source material: blood. The receptors shown here come from a woman aged 45-59 years with Graves' hyperthyroidism that later progressed to Graves' ophthalmopathy.

This rearrangement joins TRBV10-1 to TRBJ1-5; D is undetermined. The germline V gene encodes CDR1 WNHNN and CDR2 SYGVQD (reference sequence). The CDR3 is made up of 21 amino acids. The V end lost 2 bases, the J end lost 1 base, and 27 bases lay between the germline ends. CDR3 protein: CASSEETGRLLAKISNQPQHF. The DNA for the CDR3 is TGCGCCAGCAGTGAGGAGACCGGGAGACTTCTTGCCAAGATCAGCAATCAGCCCCAGCATTTT.

The rearrangement joins TRBV12-3 or TRBV12-4 to TRBJ1-2, with D unclear. CDR3 size: 14 residues. V was pared by 1 base and J by 8 bases, with 14 bases between. The CDR3 region is CASSLVVGYVGYTF. CDR3 DNA sequence: TGTGCCAGCAGTTTAGTGGTAGGGTACGTCGGCTACACCTTC.

In this sample, this clonotype turned up many times. This chain connects TRBV27 to TRBJ1-2; D ambiguous. The V and J ends lost 0 bases and 2 bases respectively, with 13 bases between them. Per germline, CDR1 MNHEY and CDR2 SMNVEV (reference sequence). The CDR3 consists of 16 residues. DNA for the CDR3: TGTGCCAGCAGTTTATCCTTGGACTCCCGGAACTATGGCTACACCTTC. Translating it yields CASSLSLDSRNYGYTF.

This sequence joins TRBV6-1 and TRBJ1-4; tentative D call: TRBD1 (5 bases). The CDR3 has 15 amino acids. Trimming stripped 4 bases from V and 5 bases from J, with 14 bases between. CDR1 and CDR2 from the germline V gene are MNHNS and SASEGT. The CDR3 DNA follows: TGTGCCAGCAGTGTTGGGGGACTGCCGAATGAAAAACTGTTTTTT. Translation: CASSVGGLPNEKLFF.

This clonotype was found many times. The V call is TRBV3-1, the J call TRBJ1-5, with 8 positions matching TRBD1. CDR3 length equals 16 residues. V dropped 0 bases and J dropped 7; count of bases not matched to a gene: 8. Germline V gives CDR1 LGHDT, CDR2 YNNKEL (reference sequence). CDR3 amino acids: CASSQDPAGGRQPQHF. CDR3 DNA: TGTGCCAGCAGCCAAGATCCGGCAGGGGGCCGGCAGCCCCAGCATTTT.

This clonotype has ten or more counts. This chain joins TRBV11-3 and TRBJ2-1, with D perhaps TRBD1 (6 bases). Trimming cost V 5 bases and J 7 bases, with 18 bases left between them. This CDR3 has 15 amino acids. Per germline, CDR1 SGHNT and CDR2 YENEEA. In DNA form, the CDR3 reads TGTGCCAGCAGCGTCCGGGACACCGGCTCTAATGAGCAGTTCTTC. Translated: CASSVRDTGSNEQFF.

This clonotype was detected only a few times. This chain uses TRBV20-1 with TRBJ2-7; maybe TRBD2 (5 bases). The CDR3 sequence is 16 residues long. From germline, CDR1 is DFQATT and CDR2 SNEGSKA (reference sequence). V was pared by 5 bases and J by 3 bases, with 23 bases between. This chain's CDR3 is CSAPWGTGSPYYEQYF. CDR3 coding DNA: TGCAGTGCTCCATGGGGAACGGGGTCACCATACTACGAGCAGTACTTC.